This T cell receptor beta chain appears in the sequencing data of a study of cytomegalovirus exposure and HLA in healthy donors. The protocol was immunoSEQ multiplex PCR, while the TCRdb copy is restricted to in-frame clones and leaves out a portion. The sample lists about 330,000 clones, about nine tenths seen once, with around 0.84% in the top ten. CDR1 and CDR2 from the germline V gene are KGHSH and LQKENI. CDR3 length equals 17 residues. With V trimmed by 2 bases and J by 1 base, 9 bases remained unmatched. The sample was PBMCs. The rearrangement uses TRBV18 and TRBJ1-1; TRBD1 aligns across 8 bases. The receptor was derived from a woman aged 18 to 35 in good health and CMV-seronegative. The CDR3 spells CASSPAQQGAQNTEAFF. The CDR3 DNA reads as TGTGCCAGCTCACCAGCCCAGCAGGGGGCCCAGAACACTGAAGCTTTCTTT.